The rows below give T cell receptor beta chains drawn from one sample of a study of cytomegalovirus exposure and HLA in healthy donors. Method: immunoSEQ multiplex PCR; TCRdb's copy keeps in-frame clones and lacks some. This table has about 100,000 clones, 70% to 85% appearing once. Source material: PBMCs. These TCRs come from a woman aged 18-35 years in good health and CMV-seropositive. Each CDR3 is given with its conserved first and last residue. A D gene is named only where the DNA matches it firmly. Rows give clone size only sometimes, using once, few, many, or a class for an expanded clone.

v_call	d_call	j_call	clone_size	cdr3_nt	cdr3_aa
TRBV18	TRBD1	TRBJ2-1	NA	TGTGCCAGCTCACCCCGGGACAGGTTTGCCGGGAGCTCCTACAATGAGCAGTTCTTC	CASSPRDRFAGSSYNEQFF
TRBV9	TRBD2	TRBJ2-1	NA	TGTGCCAGCAGCGTAGGTAGCGGGGACCTCTACAATGAGCAGTTCTTC	CASSVGSGDLYNEQFF
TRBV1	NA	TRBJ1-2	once	TGCACCAGCAGCCAAGTCTCTCCTCTCCCCCATGGCTACACCTTC	CTSSQVSPLPHGYTF
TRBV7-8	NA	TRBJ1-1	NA	TGTGCCAGCAGCTCGGGGGAGACAGTTGAAGCTTTCTTT	CASSSGETVEAFF
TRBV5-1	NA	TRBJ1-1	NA	TGCGCCAGCAGCTTGGTCTCTGGGAGGGAAGCTTTCTTT	CASSLVSGREAFF
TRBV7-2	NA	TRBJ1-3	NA	TGTGCCAGCAGCTTAGGAGCCGCCTCTGGAAACACCATATATTTT	CASSLGAASGNTIYF
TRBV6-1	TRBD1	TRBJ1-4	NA	TGTGCCAGCAGGACGGACAGGGGGACTGAAAAACTGTTTTTT	CASRTDRGTEKLFF
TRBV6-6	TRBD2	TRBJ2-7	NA	TGTGCCAGCGCTAGCGGTTACGAGCAGTACTTC	CASASGYEQYF
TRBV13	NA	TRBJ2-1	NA	TGTGCCAGCAGCAACAGGGCAAGGGGTATTCATGAGCAGTTCTTC	CASSNRARGIHEQFF
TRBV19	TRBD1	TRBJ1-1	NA	TGTGCCAGTAGTCCCCCGGGACAGGACGCGGCTTTCTTT	CASSPPGQDAAFF
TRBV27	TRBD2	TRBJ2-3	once	TGTGCCAGCAGCAAGACTTCTAGCGGGAGCCCCTCAGATACGCAGTATTTT	CASSKTSSGSPSDTQYF
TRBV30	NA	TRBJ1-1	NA	TGTGCCTGGACAGGCATGAACACTGAAGCTTTCTTT	CAWTGMNTEAFF
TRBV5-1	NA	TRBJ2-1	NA	TGCGCCAGCAGCTCTCTAGTATCCAATGAGCAGTTCTTC	CASSSLVSNEQFF
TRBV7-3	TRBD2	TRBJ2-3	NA	TGTGCCAGCAGCTTAACCCCGCGGGAGCCGGGCAAGGATACGCAGTATTTT	CASSLTPREPGKDTQYF
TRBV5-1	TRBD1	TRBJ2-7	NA	TGCGCCAGCAGCTTGGACACCGGGACAGTAAGCTACGAGCAGTACTTC	CASSLDTGTVSYEQYF
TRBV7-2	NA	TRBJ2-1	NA	TGTGCCAGCAGCTTGCGCGGAGCGGACTACAATGAGCAGTTCTTC	CASSLRGADYNEQFF
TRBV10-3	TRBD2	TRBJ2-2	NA	TGTGCCATCAGTGAGTCGGGGCTAGCGGGAGGAGGAACCGGGGAGCTGTTTTTT	CAISESGLAGGGTGELFF
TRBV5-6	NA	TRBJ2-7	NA	TGTGCCAGCAGCTTGGCCTTACAGACGTACGAGCAGTACTTC	CASSLALQTYEQYF
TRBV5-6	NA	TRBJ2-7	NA	TGTGCCAGCAGCTTGGGCACTGCTCTTGAGCAGTACTTC	CASSLGTALEQYF
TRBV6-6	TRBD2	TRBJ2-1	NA	TGTGCCAGCGGACCATTCCTTAGCGGGGCCTCCCATGAGCAGTTCTTC	CASGPFLSGASHEQFF
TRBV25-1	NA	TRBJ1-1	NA	TGTGCCAGCAGTGATGTGGTGAGGGAGGGCACTGAAGCTTTCTTT	CASSDVVREGTEAFF
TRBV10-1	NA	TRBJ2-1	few	TGCGCCAGCAGTCGGGCCTACAATGAGCAGTTCTTC	CASSRAYNEQFF
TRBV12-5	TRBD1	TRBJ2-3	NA	TGTGCTAGTGGTTTGGTGACGCCAGGGGGAGATACGCAGTATTTT	CASGLVTPGGDTQYF
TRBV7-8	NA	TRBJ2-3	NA	TGTGCCAGCAGGGTACACCTCACAGATACGCAGTATTTT	CASRVHLTDTQYF
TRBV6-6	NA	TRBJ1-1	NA	TGTGCCAGCAGCTCAGGGATTGGGACTGAAGCTTTCTTT	CASSSGIGTEAFF
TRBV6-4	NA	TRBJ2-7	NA	TGTGCCAGCAGTAGACAGAGCTTACCTCCCTACGAGCAGTACTTC	CASSRQSLPPYEQYF
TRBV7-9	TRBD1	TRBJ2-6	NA	TGTGCCAGCAGCTCCGCCGCCGGGACAGGGGTCTCTGGGGCCAACGTCCTGACTTTC	CASSSAAGTGVSGANVLTF
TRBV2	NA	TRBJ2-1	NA	TGTGCCAGCAGTGAGGGGCTTGTAAATGAGCAGTTCTTC	CASSEGLVNEQFF
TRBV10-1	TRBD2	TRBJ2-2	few	TGCGCCAGCAGACGCGGGAGAACCGGGGAGCTGTTTTTT	CASRRGRTGELFF
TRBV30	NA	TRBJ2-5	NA	TGTGCCAGCTCGGGGTTTAGATCGGAGACCCAGTACTTC	CASSGFRSETQYF
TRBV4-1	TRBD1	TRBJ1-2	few	TGCGCCAGCAGCCCCGGGACAGGGGTGGGCTACACCTTC	CASSPGTGVGYTF
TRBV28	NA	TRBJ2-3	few	TGTGCCAGCAGTCCCCAGAACACAGATACGCAGTATTTT	CASSPQNTDTQYF
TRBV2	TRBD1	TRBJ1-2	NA	TGTGCCAGCACGGACAGGGTCTATGGCTACACCTTC	CASTDRVYGYTF
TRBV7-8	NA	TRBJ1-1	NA	TGTGCCAGCAGCCGAACCCGGGAATCGACTGAAGCTTTCTTT	CASSRTRESTEAFF
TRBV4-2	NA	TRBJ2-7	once	TGTGCCAGCAGCCAAGATTCCGGCGCGGACTACGAGCAGTACTTC	CASSQDSGADYEQYF
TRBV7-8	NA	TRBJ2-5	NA	TGTGCCAGCAGCCCCCAAGAGGAGACCCAGTACTTC	CASSPQEETQYF
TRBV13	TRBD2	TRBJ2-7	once	TGTGCCAGCAGCTTAAGGACTAGCGGGAGGCCCCAGACCTACGAGCAGTACTTC	CASSLRTSGRPQTYEQYF
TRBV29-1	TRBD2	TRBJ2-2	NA	TGCAGCGCCGTAGCGGGAGTTGGCGGGGAGCTGTTTTTT	CSAVAGVGGELFF
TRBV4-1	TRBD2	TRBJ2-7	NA	TGCGCCAGCAGCCAAGGAGCCCTAGCGGGCCAATCCTACGAGCAGTACTTC	CASSQGALAGQSYEQYF
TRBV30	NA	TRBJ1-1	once	TGTGCCTGGAGTGTACTTGAGGGAAACACTGAAGCTTTCTTT	CAWSVLEGNTEAFF
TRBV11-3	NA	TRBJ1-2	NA	TGTGCCAGCAGCTTAGATGTCGGTGACAGTTCCTATGGCTACACCTTC	CASSLDVGDSSYGYTF
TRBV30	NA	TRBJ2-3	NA	TGTGCCTGGAGTCCCTTAGGGGGCACAGATACGCAGTATTTT	CAWSPLGGTDTQYF
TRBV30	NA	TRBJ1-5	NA	TGTGCCTGGAGTGGAGGAGGGATCGGCAATCAGCCCCAGCATTTT	CAWSGGGIGNQPQHF
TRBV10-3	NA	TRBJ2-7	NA	TGTGCCATCAACCAGGACAGCCTAAAGGAGCAGTACTTC	CAINQDSLKEQYF
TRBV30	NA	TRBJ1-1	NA	TGTGCCTGCGAAACTTATATGAACACTGAAGCTTTCTTT	CACETYMNTEAFF